The T cell receptor beta chain under discussion was sequenced for a study of T cell responses to AZD1222 COVID-19 vaccine. The V gene end was trimmed by 5 bases and the J gene end by 5 bases; junction bases not matched to a gene: 5. Germline-derived CDR1 and CDR2 are SGHAT and FQNNGV. The CDR3 loop spans 13 amino acids. As regards this clone: At the DNA level, this CDR3 is encoded by other sequences in the same sample as well.

The protocol was immunoSEQ multiplex PCR, while the TCRdb copy is restricted to in-frame clones and leaves out a portion. The data show about 140,000 clones, around nine tenths seen once. The V gene is TRBV11-2, the J gene TRBJ1-1, with 7 positions matching TRBD1. The sequencing used peripheral blood, collected 28 days after the second AZD1222 dose. The receptor was derived from an adult who received the AZD1222 COVID-19 vaccine. The CDR3 is CASSRQGGTEAFF. CDR3 DNA sequence: TGTGCCAGCAGCCGACAGGGTGGAACTGAAGCTTTCTTT.